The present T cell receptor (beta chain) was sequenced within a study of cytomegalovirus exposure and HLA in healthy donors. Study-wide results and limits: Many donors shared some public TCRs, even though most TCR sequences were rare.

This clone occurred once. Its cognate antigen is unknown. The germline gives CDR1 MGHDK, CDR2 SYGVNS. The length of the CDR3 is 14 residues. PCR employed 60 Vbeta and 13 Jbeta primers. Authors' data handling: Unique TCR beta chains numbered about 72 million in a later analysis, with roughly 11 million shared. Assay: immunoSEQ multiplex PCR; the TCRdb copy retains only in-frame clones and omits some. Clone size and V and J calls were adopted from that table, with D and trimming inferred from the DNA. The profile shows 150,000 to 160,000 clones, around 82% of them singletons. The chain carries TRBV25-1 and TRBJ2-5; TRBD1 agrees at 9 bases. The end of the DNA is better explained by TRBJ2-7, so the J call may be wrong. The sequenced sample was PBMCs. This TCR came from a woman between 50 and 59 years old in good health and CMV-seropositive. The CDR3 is CASSPGTGSYEQYF. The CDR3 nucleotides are TGTGCCAGCAGTCCCGGGACAGGGAGCTACGAGCAGTACTTC.